This TCR beta chain was captured by sequencing in a study of blood T cell repertoires in COVID-19. Study-wide background: PBMCs, B-cell-depleted T cells, or T cells provided the cDNA or gDNA that made up the material.

CDR1 and CDR2 from the germline V gene are DFQATT and SNEGSKA (reference sequence). V dropped 1 base and J dropped 11 bases, with 11 bases sitting between them. The CDR3 runs 11 residues. Libraries were prepared by immunoSEQ multiplex PCR; TCRdb keeps only in-frame clonotypes and omits some of them. The repertoire holds 150,000 or so clones, around four fifths seen once, with 4% to 4.5% in the top ten. In terms of age and location, participants ranged from roughly 18 to 100 years and lived in 24 US areas. V and J are TRBV20-1 and TRBJ1-2; tentatively, D is TRBD1 (5 bases). This TCR was sampled from a woman aged 45-60 years who had recovered from COVID-19. The sequenced sample consisted of PBMCs or T cells enriched from blood (not recorded which). CDR3 bases: TGCAGTGCTAGAGGTGTGGGGGGGTACACCTTC. Protein: CSARGVGGYTF.